This T cell receptor beta chain was observed in a study of T cell responses to AZD1222 COVID-19 vaccine. Regarding the study as a whole: Most donors were white British and more were female, and clonal diversity was possibly underestimated.

As regards this clone: Its specificity is unknown.

Sequenced by immunoSEQ multiplex PCR; TCRdb stores in-frame clones only, minus some. Here the sample spans some 190,000 clones, around nine tenths being singletons. The sample was peripheral blood, taken 28 days after the second AZD1222 dose. This clonotype was sampled from an adult who received the AZD1222 COVID-19 vaccine.

The CDR3 sequence is CASSLAGKAYEQYF. DNA for the CDR3: TGCGCCAGCAGCCTAGCGGGGAAGGCCTACGAGCAGTACTTC. The gene calls are TRBV4-1 and TRBJ2-7; 8 bases match TRBD2. CDR1 and CDR2 from the germline V gene are MGHRA and YSYEKL. The V and J ends lost 4 bases and 2 bases, in that order; junction bases with no gene match: 4. This CDR3 has 14 amino acids.